Below, 12 T cell receptor beta chains from the same sample are listed, as sequenced in a study of CDR3 diversity in severe acne. TCRdb reprocessed the PCR reads with MiXCR, giving one entry per CDR3 protein. The sample carries over 70,000 distinct CDR3 sequences, 50% to 65% recorded once. Sequenced sample: blood. Every receptor here comes from a male donor in good health, without acne.

This clonotype was seen ten or more times. The chain joins TRBV6-2 or TRBV6-3 to TRBJ2-7, with D perhaps TRBD1 (5 bases). The CDR3 is 13 amino acids. Trimming shortened V by 8 bases and J by 3 bases, and 14 bases separated the two germline ends. Germline CDR1 is MNHEY and CDR2 is SVGEGT. The CDR3 DNA is TGTGCCAGCCATCGAAGGACATACTACGAGCAGTACTTC. Amino acids: CASHRRTYYEQYF.

There are a few counts of this clonotype. The chain links TRBV6-1 to TRBJ1-2, with D possibly being TRBD1 (6 bases). The CDR3 is 15 amino acids. Trimming took off 2 bases at V and 8 bases at J, with 18 bases between the two ends. Germline V gives CDR1 MNHNS, CDR2 SASEGT. The CDR3 nucleotides are TGTGCCAGCAGTGAACAACAGGGCGAGGGTGGGGGCTACACCTTC. Its translation is CASSEQQGEGGGYTF.

This clonotype was seen a handful of times. The chain combines TRBV5-1 with TRBJ2-5, with 9 positions matching TRBD2. The CDR3 is 15 residues long. Germline V CDR1 and CDR2: SGHRS, YFSETQ. With 4 bases clipped from V and 1 base from J, the junction kept 5 bases outside the gene matches. The CDR3 loop reads CASSGSSGTQETQYF. In nucleotides, the CDR3 is TGCGCCAGCAGCGGCTCTAGCGGGACCCAAGAGACCCAGTACTTC.

The rearrangement links TRBV10-3 to TRBJ2-5; the D is unclear. V was pared by 2 bases and J by 4 bases, with 8 bases between. There are 13 residues in the CDR3. Germline CDR1 ENHRY, CDR2 SYGVKD. The CDR3 DNA reads as TGTGCCATCAGTGAGACGCCCCGAGAGACCCAGTACTTC. Encoded protein: CAISETPRETQYF.

Notes on this clonotype: The germline gene is not matched at one end of the junction; a read error may be the cause. The chain joins TRBV5-1 to TRBJ2-3; tentatively, D is TRBD1 or TRBD2 (5 bases each). This CDR3 contains 15 residues. Germline CDR1 SGHRS, CDR2 YFSETQ. This CDR3 is CASSIGESDTDTQYF. CDR3 DNA sequence: TGTGCCAGCAGTATAGGGGAGTCCGACACAGATACGCAGTATTTT.

The table lists this clonotype with many counts. The gene calls are TRBV15 and TRBJ1-4; 7 bases match TRBD1. The CDR3 is 18 amino acids. With 4 bases clipped from V and 8 bases from J, the junction kept 19 bases outside the gene matches. In germline, CDR1 is LNHNV, CDR2 YYDKDF (reference sequence). As DNA, the CDR3 is TGTGCCACCAGCAAATCCCAGACAGGGACCTCGTTTGACGAAAAACTGTTTTTT. This translates into CATSKSQTGTSFDEKLFF.

This clonotype was seen only once. The rearrangement links TRBV25-1 to TRBJ1-1, with D possibly TRBD1 on 5 matching bases. CDR1 and CDR2 (germline): MGHDK, SYGVNS. V was shortened by 5 bases and J by 4 bases, with 11 bases between the two germline ends. This CDR3 contains 13 residues. This CDR3 is CASSLPGATEAFF. CDR3 sequence (DNA): TGTGCCAGCAGTTTGCCCGGGGCCACTGAAGCTTTCTTT.

This chain uses TRBV20-1 with TRBJ2-7; TRBD2 aligns across 10 bases. The CDR3 has 15 amino acids. Trimming cost V 0 bases and J 7 bases; bases outside gene matches: 9. The germline V gene encodes CDR1 DFQATT and CDR2 SNEGSKA (reference sequence). CDR3 sequence reads: CSAREGAGGPGEQYF. CDR3 in DNA: TGCAGTGCTAGAGAGGGAGCGGGAGGGCCGGGGGAGCAGTACTTC.

This clonotype qualifies as medium-sized. The rearrangement joins TRBV10-1 to TRBJ2-3; a possible D gene is TRBD2 (5 bases). Germline V gene lookup returns CDR1 WNHNN and CDR2 SYGVQD (reference sequence). The CDR3 extends over 14 amino acids. V was trimmed by 5 bases and J by 2 bases, leaving 11 bases between them. This CDR3 is CASSKTDFTDTQYF. The CDR3 nucleotides are TGCGCCAGCAGTAAGACGGACTTCACAGATACGCAGTATTTT.

This clonotype ranks as medium-sized. This chain connects TRBV5-5 to TRBJ1-6, with D uncertain. Trimming pared 2 bases from V and 8 bases from J, leaving 11 bases between. The germline V gene has CDR1 SGHKS and CDR2 YYEKEE (reference sequence). The CDR3 totals 14 residues. CDR3: CASSFLTEDSPLHF. The CDR3, as DNA: TGTGCCAGCAGCTTCCTAACGGAGGATTCACCCCTCCACTTT.

This clonotype was seen a few times. In this CDR3 the conserved last residue, phenylalanine or tryptophan, is missing, so a read error is likely. The chain couples TRBV5-1 to TRBJ2-5; either TRBD1 or TRBD2 may supply D (5 bases each). The CDR3 is made up of 15 amino acids. CDR1 SGHRS and CDR2 YFSETQ come from the germline V gene. V lost 0 bases to trimming and J lost 5 bases, with 14 bases between them. CDR3 amino acids: CASSLASGLQETQYL. For the CDR3, the DNA is TGCGCCAGCAGCTTGGCTTCGGGGCTCCAGGAGACCCAGTACCTC.

The J gene is TRBJ1-1, the V gene TRBV10-3; D is possibly TRBD1 (5 bases). From germline, CDR1 is ENHRY and CDR2 SYGVKD. The CDR3 has 14 amino acids. V lost 4 bases, J lost 4 bases, and 13 bases lay in between. The CDR3 DNA reads as TGTGCCATCAGTGGGGGGGATATTGGCACTGAAGCTTTCTTT. It specifies CAISGGDIGTEAFF.